Below are 18 T cell receptor beta chains sequenced from a single sample in a study of identical twins. TCRdb re-derived calls from the 5' RACE reads in MiXCR, one entry per CDR3 protein. The profile covers around 680,000 distinct CDR3 sequences, with 8% to 9% appearing a single time and 0.75% to 1% taken by the ten largest. The data were also submitted as part of a second study, on yellow fever vaccine responses in identical twins.

Sequenced input: PBMCs. The receptors shown here come from a woman aged 18 to 35 in good health.

This clonotype was detected many times. This chain connects TRBV20-1 to TRBJ2-3; 9 bases are shared with TRBD2. V lost 0 bases to trimming and J lost 4 bases; unmatched junction nucleotides: 5. The CDR3 is 15 amino acids. CDR1 is DFQATT, CDR2 SNEGSKA, per germline (reference sequence). CDR3 sequence reads: CSARDSGRFSDTQYF. The CDR3 DNA is TGCAGTGCTAGAGATAGCGGGAGATTTTCAGATACGCAGTATTTT.

There are many counts of this clonotype. The rearrangement links TRBV5-1 to TRBJ1-6; 9 positions agree with TRBD1. Germline loops: CDR1 SGHRS, CDR2 YFSETQ. Losses at the gene ends were 0 bases for V and 5 bases for J; bases not matched to a gene: 3. The CDR3 is 16 residues long. Here the CDR3 DNA reads TGCGCCAGCAGCTTGGAAGGGACAGGGAATAATTCACCCCTCCACTTT. Residues: CASSLEGTGNNSPLHF.

Ten or more counts support this clonotype. The chain is built from TRBV5-1 and TRBJ2-1; tentatively, D is TRBD1 or TRBD2 (6 bases each). The germline V gene has CDR1 SGHRS and CDR2 YFSETQ. The length of the CDR3 is 16 residues. V was trimmed by 5 bases and J by 6 bases, leaving 21 bases between them. The CDR3: CASRVQGGAPANEQFF. Here the CDR3 DNA reads TGCGCCAGCAGGGTACAGGGAGGAGCTCCCGCCAATGAGCAGTTCTTC.

This clonotype was observed a handful of times. V gene TRBV6-2 or TRBV6-3 combines with J gene TRBJ2-7, with 7 bases that match TRBD1. Per the germline V gene, CDR1 is MNHEY and CDR2 is SVGEGT. The V gene end was trimmed by 8 bases and the J gene end by 1 base; junction bases not matched to a gene: 8. CDR3 length: 14 amino acids. The CDR3 DNA sequence: TGTGCCAGCGGGCCCCCGGGACAGTCCTACGAGCAGTACTTC. Amino acids: CASGPPGQSYEQYF.

V is TRBV20-1 and J is TRBJ2-5; no definite D call. Germline V gene data show CDR1 as DFQATT and CDR2 as SNEGSKA (reference sequence). This CDR3 has 14 amino acids. V was trimmed by 3 bases and J by 5 bases, leaving 16 bases between them. For the CDR3, the DNA is TGCAGTGCTAGTGTTTGGCAGGAACATGAGACCCAGTACTTC. Protein: CSASVWQEHETQYF.

This clonotype was counted a few times. The genes are TRBV13 and TRBJ2-7, with D possibly matching TRBD1 (6 bases). Per germline, CDR1 PRHDT and CDR2 FYEKMQ (reference sequence). V shed 1 base and J shed 3 bases, with 16 bases lying between them. This CDR3 is 16 amino acids long. Here the CDR3 DNA reads TGTGCCAGCAGCTTAGACGTTGGACAGTCAAACTACGAGCAGTACTTC. Amino acid sequence: CASSLDVGQSNYEQYF.

The sample holds a few counts of this clonotype. V is TRBV7-8 and J is TRBJ2-5, with 7 positions matching TRBD1. J gave up 3 bases and V 4 bases, and 17 bases lay outside the gene matches. Germline values: CDR1 SGHVS, CDR2 FQNEAQ. CDR3 length: 18 amino acids. The CDR3 here is CASSSPKGWDSKKETQYF. As DNA, the CDR3 is TGTGCCAGCAGCTCACCTAAGGGATGGGACAGTAAAAAAGAGACCCAGTACTTC.

The V and J genes are TRBV9 and TRBJ2-7; D remains unclear. The V end lost 2 bases, the J end lost 0 bases, and 9 bases lay between the germline ends. This CDR3 has 14 amino acids. Germline V gene sequence: CDR1 SGDLS, CDR2 YYNGEE. The CDR3: CASSVVGHSYEQYF. CDR3 nucleotides: TGTGCCAGCAGCGTTGTTGGCCACTCCTACGAGCAGTACTTC.

This clonotype was recorded a few times. The rearrangement joins TRBV6-1 to TRBJ1-6; no clear D. Germline V gives CDR1 MNHNS, CDR2 SASEGT. Deletions cut 6 bases from V and 9 bases from J, with 18 bases between. The CDR3 is 15 residues long. CDR3 protein: CASSKSGATGSPLHF. The DNA of the CDR3 is TGTGCCAGCAGCAAATCGGGAGCTACTGGTTCACCCCTCCACTTT.

The chain recombines TRBV14 with TRBJ2-2; D is undetermined. The CDR3 is 18 amino acids. The germline V gene encodes CDR1 SGHDN and CDR2 FVKESK. Trimming removed 0 bases at V and 0 bases at J, with 14 bases between. The CDR3 here is CASSQDRLATANTGELFF. As DNA, the CDR3 is TGTGCCAGCAGCCAAGATCGGCTTGCGACCGCGAACACCGGGGAGCTGTTTTTT.

This clonotype was found a few times. This rearrangement joins TRBV27 to TRBJ2-2; TRBD2 is a possible D gene (6 bases). Germline-derived CDR1 and CDR2 are MNHEY and SMNVEV (reference sequence). The CDR3 runs 14 residues. V lost 3 bases and J lost 4, with 9 bases in between. CDR3 amino acids: CASSFSSATGELFF. The CDR3 nucleotides are TGTGCCAGCAGTTTTTCTAGCGCCACCGGGGAGCTGTTTTTT.

This clonotype was detected only a few times. The chain couples TRBV4-1 to TRBJ2-1; 9 bases are a match to TRBD2. Germline V gene data show CDR1 as MGHRA and CDR2 as YSYEKL. With V trimmed by 0 bases and J by 6 bases, 6 bases remained unmatched. This CDR3 region has 16 residues. CDR3 sequence: CASSQEASGVLNEQFF. The CDR3 DNA sequence: TGCGCCAGCAGCCAAGAGGCTAGCGGGGTCCTCAATGAGCAGTTCTTC.

CDR3 DNA: TGTGCCAGCAGCCCCTCATCAGCTGTACAAGAGACCCAGTACTTC. This gives the protein CASSPSSAVQETQYF. J is TRBJ2-5 and V is TRBV9, with no clear D. This CDR3 is 15 amino acids long. Germline CDR1 reads SGDLS; CDR2 reads YYNGEE. The ends were cut back, 4 bases at V and 2 bases at J, with 15 bases in the middle.

This chain uses TRBV6-2 or TRBV6-3 with TRBJ2-1, with D possibly matching TRBD1 (6 bases). Germline CDR1 reads MNHEY; CDR2 reads SVGEGT. Trimming removed 5 bases from V and 8 bases from J, with 13 bases in between. The CDR3 is 13 amino acids. CDR3 in DNA: TGTGCCAGCAGTAAGACCGCAGGGGATGAGCAGTTCTTC. Translated, it gives CASSKTAGDEQFF.

This clonotype was found a few times. This chain joins TRBV24-1 and TRBJ1-2; D gene unclear. The CDR3 runs to 16 residues. From germline, CDR1 is KGHDR and CDR2 SFDVKD. The germline V and J ends were trimmed by 0 bases and 6 bases, with 16 bases remaining between them. Here the CDR3 DNA reads TGTGCCACCAGTGATTTGATGCGGGATTCTGGTGATGGCTACACCTTC. It yields the protein CATSDLMRDSGDGYTF.

This clonotype has more than one count but fewer than ten. V and J are TRBV25-1 and TRBJ2-5; D is undetermined. CDR1 and CDR2 (germline): MGHDK, SYGVNS. The CDR3 spans 16 residues. V lost 1 base to trimming and J lost 1 base, with 13 bases between them. This CDR3 reads CASSESPGGPQETQYF. CDR3 DNA sequence: TGTGCCAGCAGTGAATCCCCAGGCGGCCCCCAAGAGACCCAGTACTTC.

J is TRBJ1-2 and V is TRBV30, with TRBD1 matching 7 bases. The CDR3 is 13 amino acids. The V gene's germline CDR1 is GTSNPN and CDR2 SVGIG (reference sequence). Unmatched junction bases numbered 6, after V lost 0 bases and J lost 8 bases. Here the CDR3 DNA reads TGTGCCTGGAGTGTACAGGGGACTAAAGGCTACACCTTC. Translated: CAWSVQGTKGYTF.

This chain links TRBV6-1 with TRBJ1-6; possibly TRBD1 for D (6 bases). The CDR3 totals 13 residues. The V gene lost 10 bases and the J gene lost 5 bases, with 12 bases spanning the gap. Germline V lookup: CDR1 MNHNS, CDR2 SASEGT. The CDR3 nucleotides read TGTGCCACCCACAGGGAAAATAATTCACCCCTCCACTTT. Residues: CATHRENNSPLHF.